A selection of T cell receptor beta chains follows, all from one sample in a study of blood T cell repertoires in COVID-19. Libraries were prepared by immunoSEQ multiplex PCR; TCRdb keeps only in-frame clonotypes and omits some of them. The table includes under 140,000 clones, 80% to 90% detected once. The sequencing sample was made of peripheral blood. Receptors were obtained from an older woman with acute or convalescent COVID-19. CDR3s leave out the opening cysteine and the closing phenylalanine or tryptophan. The order of the fields is J gene, V gene, CDR3 protein.

J: TRBJ2-7; V: TRBV5-1; CDR3: ASSSNVISGAYEQY
J: TRBJ2-7; V: TRBV28; CDR3: ASSLQRGASYEQY
J: TRBJ1-1; V: TRBV4-3; CDR3: ASSQQQLNTEAF
J: TRBJ1-6; V: TRBV27; CDR3: ASGAGSPLH
J: TRBJ2-5; V: TRBV4-2; CDR3: ASSLSPGEEETQY
J: TRBJ1-3; V: TRBV4-3; CDR3: ASSQDRGGSGNTIY
J: TRBJ2-5; V: TRBV6-2/TRBV6-3; CDR3: ASSPRTGWDQETQY
J: TRBJ1-1; V: TRBV12-3/TRBV12-4; CDR3: ASSSLEDRGAF
J: TRBJ1-2; V: TRBV10-3; CDR3: AISGIQGADYGYT
J: TRBJ2-3; V: TRBV7-3; CDR3: ASSRLAGSGTQY
J: TRBJ2-7; V: TRBV4-3; CDR3: ASSQGLAVLYEQY
J: TRBJ1-5; V: TRBV28; CDR3: ASNPLKQGSNQPQH
J: TRBJ2-1; V: TRBV19; CDR3: ASSMWGGVYNEQF
J: TRBJ1-1; V: TRBV2; CDR3: ASSLGRLRTEAF